This TCR beta chain was found in a study of control samples from healthy donors and cancer patients. Assay: immunoSEQ multiplex PCR; the TCRdb copy retains only in-frame clones and omits some. The profile shows tens of thousands of clones, around nine tenths of them singletons. Trimming removed 7 bases from V and 0 bases from J, with 10 bases in between. The germline V gene has CDR1 MNHEY and CDR2 SMNVEV (reference sequence). This CDR3 spans 15 amino acids. Sequencing was performed on PBMCs. The chain couples TRBV27 to TRBJ2-6; TRBD1 might be the D (6 bases). This TCR derives from a woman aged 45-65 years with colorectal cancer. This CDR3 reads CASTWTVSGANVLTF. CDR3 sequence (DNA): TGTGCCAGCACCTGGACAGTCTCTGGGGCCAACGTCCTGACTTTC.